This TCR beta chain was identified in a study of breast tumors, draining lymph nodes, adjacent tissues. General study findings and limits: Compared with basal-like, luminal-like tumors shared significantly more repertoire with nontumor tissue. Tumor TCR diversity was below lymph nodes but above nontumor tissue. The data were judged consistent with most tumor T cells coming from lymph node and expanding in tumor.

Concerning this clonotype itself: Its cognate antigen is unknown. The junction shows a germline mismatch at one end, possibly a read error.

One entry per CDR3 protein results from TCRdb running MiXCR on the multiplex PCR reads. Of some 170,000 distinct CDR3 sequences listed, 33% were seen once; the top ten hold about 4.1%. Breast cancer patients provided tissue from their axillary draining lymph nodes. This CDR3 region has 14 residues. Germline loops: CDR1 SGHDT, CDR2 YYEEEE. Sequencing input: axillary lymph node tissue. The sequence was obtained from a female donor with breast cancer. Some clones in this sample may be carry-over from other donors' samples. This chain links TRBV5-6 with TRBJ1-2; D not certain. CDR3 amino acids: CASGFGTADYGYTF. For the CDR3, the DNA is TGTGCCAGCGGCTTCGGAACAGCTGACTATGGCTACACCTTC.